The sequence of this T cell receptor beta chain was determined in a study of shared clonotypes between healthy human individuals. Study-level results: Memory subsets generally showed lower estimated richness than naive subsets. Unshared clonotypes carried lower generation probabilities than those common to all four donors. Sampling was confined to blood; repertoires within tissues likely differ.

Points on this clone: Its specificity is not known.

Sequencing used immunoSEQ multiplex PCR; TCRdb keeps in-frame clones, though not all of them. The table lists about 680,000 clones, roughly nine tenths of them singletons. Naive CD8 isolation took CD45RO-negative cells positively selected for CCR7 and excluded terminally differentiated effector memory CD45RA+ cells. V was clipped by 7 bases and J by 0 bases, with 28 bases between them. CDR3 length equals 20 residues. The receptor was isolated from a man aged 25 to 40 in good health. What was sequenced was naive CD8+ T cells sorted from blood. This rearrangement joins TRBV23-1 to TRBJ1-3; D uncertain. TRBV23-1 is sorted into the ORF group, with uncertain function. The DNA for the CDR3 is TGCGCCAGCACTCTCCACCGCCGGAAAGATTCTAACCACTCTGGAAACACCATATATTTT. Amino acid sequence: CASTLHRRKDSNHSGNTIYF.